The source of this T cell receptor beta chain is a study of graft-versus-host responses after intestinal transplantation. Study results and limitations: HvG clone declines early post-transplant were associated with peak circulating GvH levels. Allografts from individuals with graft-donor T cell macrochimerism displayed high graft-versus-host to host-versus-graft clonal ratios.

V shed 5 bases and J 9 bases; nucleotides not matched to a gene: 11. CDR1 is MDHEN and CDR2 is SYDVKM in the germline V gene. The CDR3 is 14 amino acids. Remarks on this clone: The antigen is undetermined.

The assay was immunoSEQ multiplex PCR, and TCRdb's table has in-frame clones only and misses some. The sample yields 50,000 to 75,000 clones, more than 85% seen once. This chain links TRBV28 with TRBJ2-7, with 9 positions matching TRBD2. The material was unstimulated CD8+ T cells sorted from spleen or lymph node cells, obtained before transplant. The receptor comes from a human donor who was the organ donor for an intestinal transplant. The CDR3 loop is CASSLSGTSPGQYF. DNA of the CDR3: TGTGCCAGCAGTCTATCCGGGACTAGCCCAGGGCAGTACTTC.